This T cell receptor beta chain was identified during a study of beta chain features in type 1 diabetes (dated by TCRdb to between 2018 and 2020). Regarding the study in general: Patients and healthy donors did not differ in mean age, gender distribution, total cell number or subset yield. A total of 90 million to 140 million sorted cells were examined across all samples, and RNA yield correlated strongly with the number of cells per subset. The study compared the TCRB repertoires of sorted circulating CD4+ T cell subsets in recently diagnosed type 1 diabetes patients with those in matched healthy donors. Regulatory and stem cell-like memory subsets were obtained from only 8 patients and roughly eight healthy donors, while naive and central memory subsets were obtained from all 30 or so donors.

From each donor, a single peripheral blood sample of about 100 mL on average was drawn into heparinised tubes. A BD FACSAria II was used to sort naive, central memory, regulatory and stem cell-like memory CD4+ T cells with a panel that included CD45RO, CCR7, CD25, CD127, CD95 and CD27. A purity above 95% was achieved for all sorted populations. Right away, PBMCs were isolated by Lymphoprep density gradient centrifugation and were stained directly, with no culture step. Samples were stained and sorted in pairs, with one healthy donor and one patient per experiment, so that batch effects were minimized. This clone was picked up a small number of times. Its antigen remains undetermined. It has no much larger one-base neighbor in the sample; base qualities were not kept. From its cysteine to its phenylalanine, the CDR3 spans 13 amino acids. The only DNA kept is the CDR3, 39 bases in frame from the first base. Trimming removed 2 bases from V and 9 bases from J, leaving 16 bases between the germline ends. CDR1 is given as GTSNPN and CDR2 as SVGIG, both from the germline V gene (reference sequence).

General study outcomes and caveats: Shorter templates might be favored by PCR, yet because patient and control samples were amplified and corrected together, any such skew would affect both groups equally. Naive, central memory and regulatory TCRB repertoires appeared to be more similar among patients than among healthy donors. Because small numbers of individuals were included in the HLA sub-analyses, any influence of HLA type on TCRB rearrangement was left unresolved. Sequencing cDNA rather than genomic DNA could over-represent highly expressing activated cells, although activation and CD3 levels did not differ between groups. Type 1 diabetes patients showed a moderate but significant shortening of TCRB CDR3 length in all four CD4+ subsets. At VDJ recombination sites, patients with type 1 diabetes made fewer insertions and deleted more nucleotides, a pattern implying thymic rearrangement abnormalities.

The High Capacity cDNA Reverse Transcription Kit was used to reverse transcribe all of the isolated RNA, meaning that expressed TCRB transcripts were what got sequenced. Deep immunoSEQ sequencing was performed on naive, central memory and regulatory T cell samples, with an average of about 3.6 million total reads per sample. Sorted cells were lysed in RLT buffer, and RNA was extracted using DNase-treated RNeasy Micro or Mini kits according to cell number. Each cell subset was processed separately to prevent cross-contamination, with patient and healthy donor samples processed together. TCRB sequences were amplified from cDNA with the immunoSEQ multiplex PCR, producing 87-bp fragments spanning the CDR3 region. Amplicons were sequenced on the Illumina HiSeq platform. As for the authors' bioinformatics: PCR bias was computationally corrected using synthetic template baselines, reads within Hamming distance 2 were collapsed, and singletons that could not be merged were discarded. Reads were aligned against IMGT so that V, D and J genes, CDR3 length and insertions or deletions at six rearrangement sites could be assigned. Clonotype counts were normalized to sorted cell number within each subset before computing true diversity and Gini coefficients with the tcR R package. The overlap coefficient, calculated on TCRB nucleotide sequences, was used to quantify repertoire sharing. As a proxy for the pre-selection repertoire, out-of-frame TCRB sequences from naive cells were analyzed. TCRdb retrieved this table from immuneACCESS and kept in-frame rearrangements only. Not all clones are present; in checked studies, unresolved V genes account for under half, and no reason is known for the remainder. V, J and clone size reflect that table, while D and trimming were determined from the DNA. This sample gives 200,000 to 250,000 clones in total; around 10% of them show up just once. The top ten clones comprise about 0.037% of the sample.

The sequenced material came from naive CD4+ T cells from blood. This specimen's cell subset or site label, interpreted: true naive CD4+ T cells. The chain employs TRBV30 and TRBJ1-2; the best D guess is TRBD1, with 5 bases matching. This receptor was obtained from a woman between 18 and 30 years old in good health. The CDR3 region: CAWSYQGGISYTF. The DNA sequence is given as TGTGCCTGGAGTTACCAGGGTGGTATTAGCTACACCTTC.